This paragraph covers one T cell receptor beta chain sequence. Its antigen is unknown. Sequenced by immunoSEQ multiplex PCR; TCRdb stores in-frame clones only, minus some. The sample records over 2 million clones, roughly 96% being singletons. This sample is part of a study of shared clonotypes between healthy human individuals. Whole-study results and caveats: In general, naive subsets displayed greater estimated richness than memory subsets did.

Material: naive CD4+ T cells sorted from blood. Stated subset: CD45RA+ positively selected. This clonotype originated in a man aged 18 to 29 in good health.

The CDR3 coding sequence is TGTGCCAGCAGCGGGACACCTTCTAACTATGGCTACACCTTC. Protein: CASSGTPSNYGYTF. V is TRBV9 and J is TRBJ1-2; D may be TRBD1 (5 bases). The CDR3 covers 14 residues. V was clipped by 3 bases and J by 0 bases, with 9 bases between them. The germline gives CDR1 SGDLS, CDR2 YYNGEE. The complete variable domain, with remaining parts taken from reference TRBV9 and TRBJ1-2, reads DSGVTQTPKHLITATGQRVTLRCSPRSGDLSVYWYQQSLDQGLQFLIQYYNGEERAKGNILERFSAQQFPDLHSELNLSSLELGDSALYFCASSGTPSNYGYTFGSGTRLTVV.